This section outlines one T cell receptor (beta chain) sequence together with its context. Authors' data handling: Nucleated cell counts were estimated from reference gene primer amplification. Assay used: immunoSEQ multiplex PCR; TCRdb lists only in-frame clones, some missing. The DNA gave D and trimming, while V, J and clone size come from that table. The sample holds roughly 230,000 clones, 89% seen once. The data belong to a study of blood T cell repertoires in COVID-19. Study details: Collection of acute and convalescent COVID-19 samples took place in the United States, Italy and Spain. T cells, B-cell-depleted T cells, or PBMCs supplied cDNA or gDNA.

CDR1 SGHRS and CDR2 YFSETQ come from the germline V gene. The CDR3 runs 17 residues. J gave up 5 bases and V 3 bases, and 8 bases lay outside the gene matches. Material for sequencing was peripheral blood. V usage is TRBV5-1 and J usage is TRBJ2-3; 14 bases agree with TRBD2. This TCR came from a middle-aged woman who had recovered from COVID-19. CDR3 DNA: TGCGCCAGCAGCTCCGGACTAGCGGGGGGCCGGGTAGATACGCAGTATTTT. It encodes CASSSGLAGGRVDTQYF.